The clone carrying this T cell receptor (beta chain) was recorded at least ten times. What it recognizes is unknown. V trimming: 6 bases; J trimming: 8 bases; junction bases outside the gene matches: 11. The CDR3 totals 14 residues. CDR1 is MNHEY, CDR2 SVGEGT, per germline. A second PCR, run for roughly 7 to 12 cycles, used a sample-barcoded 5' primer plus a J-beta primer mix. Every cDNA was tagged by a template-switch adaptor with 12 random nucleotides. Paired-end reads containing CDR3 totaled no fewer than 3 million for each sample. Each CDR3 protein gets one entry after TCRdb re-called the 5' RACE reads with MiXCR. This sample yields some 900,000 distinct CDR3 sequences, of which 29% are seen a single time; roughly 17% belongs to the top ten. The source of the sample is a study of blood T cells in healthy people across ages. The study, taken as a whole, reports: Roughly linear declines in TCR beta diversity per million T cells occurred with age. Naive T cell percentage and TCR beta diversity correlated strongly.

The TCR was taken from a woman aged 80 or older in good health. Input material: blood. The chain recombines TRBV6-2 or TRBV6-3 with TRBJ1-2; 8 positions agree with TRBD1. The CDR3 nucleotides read TGTGCCAGCAGCACCGACAGGGGCGGAGGCGGCTACACCTTC. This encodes CASSTDRGGGGYTF.